This TCR beta chain is from a study of shared clonotypes between healthy human individuals. Sequencing used immunoSEQ multiplex PCR; TCRdb keeps in-frame clones, though not all of them. The sample records some 1,600,000 clones, 95% to 99% being singletons. V lost 4 bases, J lost 5 bases, and 9 bases lay in between. This CDR3 is 13 amino acids long. Looked up from germline, CDR1 is SNHLY and CDR2 is FYNNEI. Study findings and constraints: Sharing of clonotypes among donors was expected to vary with sequencing depth.

With respect to this clone: The antigen is undetermined.

The sample taken for sequencing was naive CD4+ T cells sorted from blood. Subset specified: CD45RA+ positively selected. The rearrangement joins TRBV2 to TRBJ1-5; D unresolved. The clonotype comes from a man aged 25-45 years in good health. CDR3 nucleotides: TGTGCCAGCAGTGCGGACGAGGATCAGCCCCAGCATTTT. Translating it yields CASSADEDQPQHF.